The sequence of this T cell receptor beta chain was determined in a study of T cell repertoires in cytomegalovirus infection (dated by TCRdb to between 2017 and 2020). About the study as a whole: Recently identified HLA-C-restricted CMV epitopes, whose presentation resists viral immunomodulation, were targeted by peptide stimulations together with well-studied HLA-B-restricted epitopes. Because public TCR beta signatures pointed to carriage of CMV infection together with the matching HLA type, the HLA type of each donor mattered for the analysis.

Beyond this particular receptor, the publication reports: The ex vivo response was dominated by HLA-C-restricted CMV-specific TCR beta clonotypes, which also provided the single most frequent clonotype in two of eight donors. In both this cohort and an independent roughly 350-donor cohort, the cumulative frequency of public TCR beta family members distinguished carriers of CMV infection plus the relevant HLA type.

V loses 4 bases of germline sequence and J loses 1 base, and the interval between the two ends is 13 bases. The CDR3 runs 14 residues from the cysteine to the phenylalanine. Only CDR3 DNA is held: 42 bases, read in frame from base 1. Taken from the germline V gene, the CDR1 and CDR2 loops are SQVTM and ANQGSEA. This clonotype was recorded many times. Its binding antigen is unknown. Base-call qualities are not available, and no considerably larger clone is one nucleotide away. Sequencing relied on an Illumina HiSeq 1500. Starting from the raw public reads, TCRdb applied fastp trimming at Q25, assembled clones with MiXCR and retained in-frame beta chains. Rows with a matching CDR3 protein are joined into one entry that keeps the most common DNA and genes. Counted in this sample were roughly 100,000 distinct CDR3 sequences; about 40% of them appeared once. The ten largest clones take up just under 75% of the sample.

The treatment or condition label of this sample denotes: in vitro stimulation with specific CMV peptide epitopes to enrich CMV-specific T cells. Rearrangement joined TRBV29-1 to TRBJ1-1; the D gene identity is not certain. The starting material was CD8+ T cells from cultured PBMCs, obtained from culture after CMV antigen stimulation. The origin of this receptor is a human donor in good health (CMV status not recorded). Some clones in this sample may be carry-over from other donors' samples. The DNA sequence reads TGCAGCGTTGTCACCGGGTTGGGGAACACTGAAGCTTTCTTT. It is translated as CSVVTGLGNTEAFF.